This TCR beta chain came from a study of shared clonotypes between healthy human individuals. Naive CD8 populations comprised CD45RO-negative cells positively selected for CCR7, excluding terminally differentiated effector memory CD45RA+ cells. CDR3 length: 15 amino acids. V was shortened by 2 bases and J by 2 bases, with 12 bases between the two germline ends. The V gene's germline CDR1 is SGHVS and CDR2 FQNEAQ. In the source study's methods: Junction-only immunoSEQ data arrived without quality scores, meaning filtering differed. Method: immunoSEQ multiplex PCR; TCRdb's copy keeps in-frame clones and lacks some. The V and J calls and clone size are taken from that table; D and trimming were inferred from the DNA. The sample records about 2.1 million clones, 93% being singletons.

The V call is TRBV7-8, the J call TRBJ1-2; perhaps TRBD1 as D (5 bases). This TCR derives from a man aged 18 to 29 in good health. Some clones in this sample may be carry-over from other donors' samples. Sequenced: naive CD8+ T cells from PBMCs. DNA for the CDR3: TGTGCCAGCAGCTTAACCAGGCGGGGCAACTATGGCTACACCTTC. This encodes CASSLTRRGNYGYTF.